This TCR beta chain originates from a study of identical twins. TCRdb itself ran the 5' RACE reads through MiXCR, one entry per CDR3 protein. In the table there are 690,000 or so distinct CDR3 sequences, more than 6.5% of which are singletons. This CDR3 is 16 amino acids long. Germline V gene lookup returns CDR1 SGHNT and CDR2 YENEEA. Trimming removed 4 bases from V and 3 bases from J, with 15 bases in between. These data were likewise used in another study, on yellow fever vaccine responses in identical twins.

This sequence was found in a woman in her late teens or twenties in good health. The sample consisted of PBMCs. The genes are TRBV11-3 and TRBJ2-2; D might be TRBD1 or TRBD2, each matching 5 bases. This CDR3 is CASSSEPRGDTGELFF. The CDR3 DNA reads TGTGCCAGCAGCTCCGAACCCCGGGGCGACACCGGGGAGCTGTTTTTT.